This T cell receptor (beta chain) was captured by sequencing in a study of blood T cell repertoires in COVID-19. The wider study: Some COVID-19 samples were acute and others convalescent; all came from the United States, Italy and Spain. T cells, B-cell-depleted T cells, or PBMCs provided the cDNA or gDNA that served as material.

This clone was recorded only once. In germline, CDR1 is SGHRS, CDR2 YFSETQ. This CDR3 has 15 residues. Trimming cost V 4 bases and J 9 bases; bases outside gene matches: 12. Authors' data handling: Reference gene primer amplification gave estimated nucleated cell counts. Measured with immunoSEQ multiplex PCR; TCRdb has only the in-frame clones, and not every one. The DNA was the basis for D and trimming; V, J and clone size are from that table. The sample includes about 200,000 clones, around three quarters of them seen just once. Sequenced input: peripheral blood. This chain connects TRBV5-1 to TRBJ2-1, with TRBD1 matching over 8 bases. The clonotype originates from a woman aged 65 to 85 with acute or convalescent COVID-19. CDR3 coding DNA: TGCGCCAGCAGCCTGAATCCAGGGGGCGGAAGTGAGCAGTTCTTC. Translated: CASSLNPGGGSEQFF.